This T cell receptor beta chain was observed in a study of CD8 T cells in Susac syndrome. A remark on this clonotype: Antigen: not known.

The RNA input was about 0.5 to 1 ug, and it was reverse transcribed with random hexamers. Amplification of the TCR beta CDR3 was carried out by immunoSEQ multiplex PCR, which spanned a total of 54 Vbeta and 13 Jbeta segments. TCRdb re-called the immunoSEQ multiplex PCR reads through MiXCR, storing one row per CDR3 protein. The sample holds around 160,000 distinct CDR3 sequences, around 94% seen once. Germline V gene sequence: CDR1 LNHNV, CDR2 YYDKDF (reference sequence). The CDR3 has 17 amino acids. The V and J ends lost 7 bases and 6 bases, in that order; junction bases with no gene match: 18. Regarding the study as a whole: It was acknowledged in the study that the number of individuals who were included in its TCR sequencing and HLA analysis was relatively small.

Negative isolation was used for CD8+ and CD4+ T cells and FACS enrichment for TEMRA cells. This sequence was found in a human donor in good health. The sequenced sample consisted of CD4+ T cells from PBMCs. The genes are TRBV15 and TRBJ2-7; 10 bases map to TRBD1. CDR3 sequence (DNA): TGTGCCACCAAGAGAGGGGCTCCGGGACAGGGGAGTCGCGAGCAGTACTTC. Protein product: CATKRGAPGQGSREQYF.